Following are 32 T cell receptor beta chains from one sample sequenced in a study of cytomegalovirus exposure and HLA in healthy donors. Both 60 Vbeta primers and 13 Jbeta primers went into the PCR. Assay used: immunoSEQ multiplex PCR; TCRdb lists only in-frame clones, some missing. This table has 210,000 or so clones, 85% appearing once. Sequenced input: PBMCs. Receptors originate from a human donor in good health.

This chain links TRBV6-5 with TRBJ1-3; D remains ambiguous. The CDR3 contains 15 residues. Between the trimmed V and J ends, which lost 8 bases and 4 bases, there was a span of 18 bases. Germline V CDR1 and CDR2: MNHEY, SVGAGI. CDR3 residues: CASRLSRQYGNTIYF. The DNA of the CDR3 is TGTGCCAGCCGACTGTCCCGGCAATACGGAAACACCATATATTTT.

V is TRBV27 and J is TRBJ2-7, with a possible D match to TRBD1 (6 bases). The CDR3 is 15 amino acids. Trimming removed 5 bases from V and 3 bases from J, with 17 bases in between. Germline assignment: CDR1 MNHEY and CDR2 SMNVEV (reference sequence). CDR3 in DNA: TGTGCCAGCAGTCCCGACAGGCAACTGAGCTACGAGCAGTACTTC. It codes for CASSPDRQLSYEQYF.

The chain employs TRBV14 and TRBJ2-7; D ambiguous. Germline values: CDR1 SGHDN, CDR2 FVKESK. V lost 0 bases and J lost 1, with 4 bases in between. The CDR3 totals 13 residues. This CDR3 reads CASSQDHSYEQYF. As DNA, the CDR3 is TGTGCCAGCAGCCAAGATCATTCCTACGAGCAGTACTTC.

J is TRBJ2-1 and V is TRBV29-1; TRBD1 might be the D (6 bases). There are 13 residues in the CDR3. Per germline, CDR1 SQVTM and CDR2 ANQGSEA. V lost 7 bases, J lost 2 bases, and 12 bases lay in between. CDR3 in amino acids: CSAQGIAYNEQFF. CDR3 DNA sequence: TGCAGCGCTCAGGGGATCGCCTACAATGAGCAGTTCTTC.

The chain combines TRBV5-1 with TRBJ2-7; D gene uncertain. The CDR3 contains 14 residues. Trimming shortened V by 4 bases and J by 0 bases, and 11 bases separated the two germline ends. Germline values: CDR1 SGHRS, CDR2 YFSETQ. CDR3 bases: TGCGCCAGCAGCGTGGCACCTACCTCCTACGAGCAGTACTTC. Protein product: CASSVAPTSYEQYF.

This sequence joins TRBV19 and TRBJ2-3; D is perhaps TRBD2 (5 bases). Germline V CDR1 and CDR2: LNHDA, SQIVND (reference sequence). V shed 5 bases and J shed 0 bases, with 12 bases lying between them. There are 15 residues in the CDR3. As DNA, the CDR3 is TGTGCCAGTAGTCGGCAGCGGTCTAGCACAGATACGCAGTATTTT. This gives the protein CASSRQRSSTDTQYF.

The chain joins TRBV11-1 to TRBJ2-1; 10 bases match TRBD2. The length of the CDR3 is 15 residues. The germline V gene has CDR1 SGHAT and CDR2 FQDESV (reference sequence). V lost 6 bases, J lost 7 bases, and 9 bases stayed unmatched. CDR3 region: CASSPSSGSGNEQFF. The CDR3 DNA follows: TGTGCCAGCAGTCCATCTAGCGGGAGTGGTAATGAGCAGTTCTTC.

This chain joins TRBV2 and TRBJ2-7; TRBD2 is a possible D gene (5 bases). Germline CDR1 SNHLY, CDR2 FYNNEI. With 4 bases removed from V and 5 bases from J, the gap between germline ends came to 15 bases. The CDR3 has 14 residues. The CDR3 coding sequence is TGTGCCAGCAGTGTGGTTCGGGAAGGGAACGAGCAGTACTTC. Its protein is CASSVVREGNEQYF. Looking up the rest from reference TRBV2 and TRBJ2-7 gives the full variable domain: EPEVTQTPSHQVTQMGQEVILRCVPISNHLYFYWYRQILGQKVEFLVSFYNNEISEKSEIFDDQFSVERPDGSNFTLKIRSTKLEDSAMYFCASSVVREGNEQYFGPGTRLTVT.

As regards this clone: The missing conserved phenylalanine or tryptophan at the end of this CDR3 makes a read error likely. The chain recombines TRBV14 with TRBJ2-4; no firm D call. CDR1 SGHDN and CDR2 FVKESK come from the germline V gene. The CDR3 spans 15 residues. The germline V and J ends were trimmed by 4 bases and 0 bases, with 10 bases remaining between them. Here the CDR3 reads CASSRDSLAKNIQYL. The CDR3, as DNA: TGTGCCAGCAGCCGGGATTCCCTAGCCAAAAACATTCAGTACCTC.

Of note for this clone: One end of the junction does not line up with germline, which may come from a read error. CDR3 sequence: CSSSSSVGLAGKHEQYF. Here the CDR3 DNA reads TGTTCCAGCAGCTCTTCCGTCGGACTAGCGGGAAAACACGAGCAGTACTTC. The chain recombines TRBV7-9 with TRBJ2-7, with 12 bases aligning to TRBD2. CDR3 length: 17 amino acids. Germline values: CDR1 SEHNR, CDR2 FQNEAQ (reference sequence). Full variable domain (missing parts from reference TRBV7-9 and TRBJ2-7): DTGVSQNPRHKITKRGQNVTFRCDPISEHNRLYWYRQTLGQGPEFLTYFQNEAQLEKSRLLSDRFSAERPKGSFSTLEIQRTEQGDSAMYLCSSSSSVGLAGKHEQYFGPGTRLTVT.

J is TRBJ2-1 and V is TRBV9, with 13 positions matching TRBD2. The CDR3 spans 16 residues. Germline values: CDR1 SGDLS, CDR2 YYNGEE. Trimming took 4 bases from V and 4 from J; bases not matched to a gene: 5. The CDR3 DNA reads as TGTGCCAGCAGCACTACTAGCGGGAGGGTATACAATGAGCAGTTCTTC. It encodes CASSTTSGRVYNEQFF.

The chain combines TRBV7-3 with TRBJ1-1; 7 nucleotides agree with TRBD1. With V trimmed by 11 bases and J by 4 bases, 16 bases remained unmatched. Looked up from germline, CDR1 is SGHTA and CDR2 is FQGTGA. CDR3 length: 15 amino acids. The CDR3 spells CACHNPKGARTEAFF. CDR3 sequence (DNA): TGTGCCTGCCATAATCCGAAGGGGGCACGCACTGAAGCTTTCTTT.

This rearrangement joins TRBV2 to TRBJ1-2; D unclear. There are 14 residues in the CDR3. With 6 bases removed from V and 10 bases from J, the gap between germline ends came to 21 bases. Germline values: CDR1 SNHLY, CDR2 FYNNEI. CDR3 protein: CASRVRTDSLFYTF. The DNA of the CDR3 is TGTGCCAGCAGAGTGAGGACGGACTCGCTTTTCTACACCTTC.

The chain joins TRBV19 to TRBJ1-2, with TRBD1 matching over 7 bases. This CDR3 region has 14 residues. With 6 bases clipped from V and 3 bases from J, the junction kept 7 bases outside the gene matches. CDR1 and CDR2 from the germline V gene are LNHDA and SQIVND (reference sequence). Here the CDR3 DNA reads TGTGCCAGTAGGGATGCAGGGGGGCACTATGGCTACACCTTC. This translates into CASRDAGGHYGYTF.

The chain combines TRBV7-9 with TRBJ1-2; D is unresolved. This CDR3 spans 12 amino acids. Germline loops: CDR1 SEHNR, CDR2 FQNEAQ (reference sequence). With 8 bases removed from V and 2 bases from J, the gap between germline ends came to 9 bases. The CDR3 nucleotides are TGTGCCAGCGGCGGACTAAACTATGGCTACACCTTC. Residues: CASGGLNYGYTF.

The chain uses TRBV9 and TRBJ2-1; 11 bases line up with TRBD2. The CDR3 contains 15 residues. Per germline, CDR1 SGDLS and CDR2 YYNGEE. The trim removed 3 bases at V and 10 bases at J, leaving 9 bases unmatched. The DNA of the CDR3 is TGTGCCAGCAGCGCTAGCGGGAGGCCAAGCTGGGAGCAGTTCTTC. This translates into CASSASGRPSWEQFF.

This clone was seen only once. The chain's CDR3 is CASSSATNEKLFF. The CDR3 DNA reads as TGTGCCAGCAGCTCTGCAACTAATGAAAAACTGTTTTTT. The gene calls are TRBV7-2 and TRBJ1-4; D not certain. Germline CDR1 SGHTA, CDR2 FQGNSA. The CDR3 is 13 residues long. Trimming removed 4 bases at V and 0 bases at J, with 3 bases between.

V and J are TRBV5-1 and TRBJ2-5, with 10 bases identical to TRBD2. This CDR3 is 15 amino acids long. V was clipped by 2 bases and J by 2 bases; unmatched bases: 3. Germline V CDR1 and CDR2: SGHRS, YFSETQ. CDR3 in DNA: TGCGCCAGCAGCTTAGGGACTAGCGCACAAGAGACCCAGTACTTC. Translated, it gives CASSLGTSAQETQYF.

This chain uses TRBV27 with TRBJ1-1; D unclear. This CDR3 is built from 19 residues. Between the trimmed V and J ends, which lost 8 bases and 4 bases, there was a span of 32 bases. Germline lookup yields CDR1 MNHEY and CDR2 SMNVEV (reference sequence). Here the CDR3 reads CASGLGVPGQVSGSTEAFF. CDR3 coding DNA: TGTGCCAGCGGGCTCGGCGTCCCAGGTCAGGTGAGCGGGTCCACTGAAGCTTTCTTT.

The chain combines TRBV27 with TRBJ2-1; 16 bases fit TRBD2. Germline loops: CDR1 MNHEY, CDR2 SMNVEV (reference sequence). V trimming: 5 bases; J trimming: 9 bases; junction bases outside the gene matches: 4. This CDR3 is 15 amino acids long. This CDR3 reads CASSGGLAGGFEQFF. In DNA form, the CDR3 reads TGTGCCAGCAGTGGGGGACTAGCGGGAGGGTTTGAGCAGTTCTTC.

The chain combines TRBV19 with TRBJ2-7; D is perhaps TRBD1 (7 bases). CDR1 and CDR2 (germline): LNHDA, SQIVND (reference sequence). The ends were cut back, 7 bases at V and 1 base at J, with 17 bases in the middle. The CDR3 is made up of 15 amino acids. CDR3 sequence reads: CASTVAAGGSYEQYF. CDR3 sequence (DNA): TGTGCCAGTACGGTCGCGGCAGGGGGGTCCTACGAGCAGTACTTC.

The rearrangement uses TRBV9 and TRBJ2-3; possibly TRBD2 for D (6 bases). The CDR3 runs 16 residues. Germline CDR1 SGDLS, CDR2 YYNGEE. Trimming cost V 2 bases and J 1 base, with 14 bases left between them. This CDR3 is CASSVGRSRGTDTQYF. CDR3 nucleotides: TGTGCCAGCAGCGTGGGGAGGAGTAGGGGCACAGATACGCAGTATTTT.

V and J are TRBV11-2 and TRBJ2-7; TRBD2 aligns across 7 bases. The CDR3 runs to 15 residues. Trimming at V came to 2 bases and at J to 6 bases, leaving 10 bases not matched to a gene. Germline assignment: CDR1 SGHAT and CDR2 FQNNGV. In DNA, the CDR3 is TGTGCCAGCAGCTTACGATCGGCGGGAGATAGCGAGCAGTACTTC. It yields the protein CASSLRSAGDSEQYF.

The chain recombines TRBV18 with TRBJ1-2, with D perhaps TRBD1 (5 bases). The V end lost 1 base, the J end lost 2 bases, and 11 bases lay between the germline ends. The germline V gene has CDR1 KGHSH and CDR2 LQKENI. This CDR3 contains 15 residues. CDR3 sequence: CASSPQEGQNYGYTF. In DNA, the CDR3 is TGTGCCAGCTCACCACAGGAGGGGCAGAACTATGGCTACACCTTC.

The chain recombines TRBV28 with TRBJ2-5, with 10 bases lining up with TRBD1. Germline assignment: CDR1 MDHEN and CDR2 SYDVKM. J lost 5 bases, V lost 6 bases, and 9 bases had no gene match. This CDR3 region has 15 residues. The CDR3 sequence: CASSKDRGQAETQYF. The DNA for the CDR3 is TGTGCCAGCAGCAAAGACAGGGGGCAAGCGGAGACCCAGTACTTC.

V is TRBV4-2 and J is TRBJ2-6; D is undetermined. V was shortened by 0 bases and J by 0 bases, with 15 bases between the two germline ends. Germline V gene data show CDR1 as LGHNA and CDR2 as YNFKEQ. This CDR3 is built from 19 residues. CDR3 coding DNA: TGTGCCAGCAGCCAAGATCGCGCTAGTACTATCTCTGGGGCCAACGTCCTGACTTTC. Protein product: CASSQDRASTISGANVLTF.

The V and J genes are TRBV19 and TRBJ2-7; 7 bases line up with TRBD2. V shed 4 bases, J shed 4 bases, and the junction held 7 bases outside the gene matches. Germline V gene sequence: CDR1 LNHDA, CDR2 SQIVND (reference sequence). The CDR3 sequence is 14 residues long. The CDR3 loop is CASSNGGGPYEQYF. The CDR3 DNA is TGTGCCAGTAGTAATGGGGGAGGGCCGTACGAGCAGTACTTC.

The chain recombines TRBV5-1 with TRBJ2-7; 14 bases are shared with TRBD2. Trimming took 4 bases from V and 7 from J; bases not matched to a gene: 7. CDR1 SGHRS and CDR2 YFSETQ come from the germline V gene. The CDR3 consists of 15 residues. The CDR3 sequence is CASSPTSGREGEQYF. The CDR3, as DNA: TGCGCCAGCAGCCCGACTAGCGGGAGGGAAGGGGAGCAGTACTTC.

V usage is TRBV7-2 and J usage is TRBJ2-1; 7 nucleotides match TRBD2. The CDR3 length is 15 residues. V lost 5 bases to trimming and J lost 3 bases; unmatched junction nucleotides: 7. CDR1 SGHTA and CDR2 FQGNSA come from the germline V gene. CDR3 coding DNA: TGTGCCAGCAGCAATGGCGGGAGTGGCTACAATGAGCAGTTCTTC. Amino acids: CASSNGGSGYNEQFF.

The V and J genes are TRBV5-1 and TRBJ2-5; 13 nucleotides align to TRBD2. V shed 4 bases, J shed 4 bases, and the junction held 7 bases outside the gene matches. Germline V gene data show CDR1 as SGHRS and CDR2 as YFSETQ. This CDR3 has 16 residues. This CDR3 is CASSVTSGRPVETQYF. The CDR3 nucleotides read TGCGCCAGCAGCGTGACTAGCGGGAGGCCTGTAGAGACCCAGTACTTC. The entire variable domain, with the rest obtained from reference TRBV5-1 and TRBJ2-5, is as follows: KAGVTQTPRYLIKTRGQQVTLSCSPISGHRSVSWYQQTPGQGLQFLFEYFSETQRNKGNFPGRFSGRQFSNSRSEMNVSTLELGDSALYLCASSVTSGRPVETQYFGPGTRLLVL.

The chain recombines TRBV28 with TRBJ2-2, with D perhaps TRBD1 (6 bases). This CDR3 region has 16 residues. The V end lost 5 bases, the J end lost 3 bases, and 16 bases lay between the germline ends. Germline CDR1 is MDHEN and CDR2 is SYDVKM. CDR3 in amino acids: CASSRGQWNDTGELFF. DNA of the CDR3: TGTGCCAGCAGTCGTGGACAGTGGAACGACACCGGGGAGCTGTTTTTT.

This clone was observed once. The chain links TRBV2 to TRBJ2-7; 8 nucleotides align to TRBD2. The V segment lost 5 bases and the J segment 4 bases; nucleotides outside the gene matches: 31. In germline, CDR1 is SNHLY, CDR2 FYNNEI. This CDR3 region has 22 residues. CDR3 sequence reads: CASSQVWTEPRRSGRVLYEQYF. CDR3 nucleotides: TGTGCCAGCAGTCAGGTCTGGACAGAGCCTAGACGCAGCGGGAGAGTTTTATACGAGCAGTACTTC.